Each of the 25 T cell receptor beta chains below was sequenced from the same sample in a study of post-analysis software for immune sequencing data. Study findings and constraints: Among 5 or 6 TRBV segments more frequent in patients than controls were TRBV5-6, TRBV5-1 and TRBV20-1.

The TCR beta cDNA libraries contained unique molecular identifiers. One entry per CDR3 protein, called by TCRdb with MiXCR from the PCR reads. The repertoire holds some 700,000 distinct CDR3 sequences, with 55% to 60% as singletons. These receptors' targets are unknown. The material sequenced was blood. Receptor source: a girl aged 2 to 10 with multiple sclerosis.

The DNA for the CDR3 is TGTGCCAGCAGTTTAGGAAGGGGGGAGTTCTTC. This sequence encodes CASSLGRGEFF. The J gene is TRBJ2-1, the V gene TRBV12-3 or TRBV12-4; D is possibly TRBD1 or TRBD2 (6 bases each). The CDR3 spans 11 residues. Trimming removed 1 base from V and 14 bases from J, with 9 bases in between.

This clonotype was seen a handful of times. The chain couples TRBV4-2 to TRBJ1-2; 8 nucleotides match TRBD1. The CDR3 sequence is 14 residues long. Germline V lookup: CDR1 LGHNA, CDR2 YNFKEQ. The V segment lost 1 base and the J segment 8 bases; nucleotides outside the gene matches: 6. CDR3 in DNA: TGTGCCAGCAGCCAAGTCGACAGGGGTGCGGGCTACACCTTC. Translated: CASSQVDRGAGYTF.

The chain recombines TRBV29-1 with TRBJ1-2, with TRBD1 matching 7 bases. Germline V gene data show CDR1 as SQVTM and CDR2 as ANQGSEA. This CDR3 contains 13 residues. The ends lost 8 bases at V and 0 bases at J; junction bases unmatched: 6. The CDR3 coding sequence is TGCAGCTCTGACAGGGCTCCTAACTATGGCTACACCTTC. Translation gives CSSDRAPNYGYTF. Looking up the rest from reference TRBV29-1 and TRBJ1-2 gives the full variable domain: SAVISQKPSRDICQRGTSLTIQCQVDSQVTMMFWYRQQPGQSLTLIATANQGSEATYESGFVIDKFPISRPNLTFSTLTVSNMSPEDSSIYLCSSDRAPNYGYTFGSGTRLTVV.

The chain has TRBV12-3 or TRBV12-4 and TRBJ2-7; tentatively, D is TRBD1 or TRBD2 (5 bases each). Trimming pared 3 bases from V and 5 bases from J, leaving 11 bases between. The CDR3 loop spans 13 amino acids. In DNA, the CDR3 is TGTGCCAGCAGTTTGGGGGAAGGGAACGAGCAGTACTTC. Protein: CASSLGEGNEQYF.

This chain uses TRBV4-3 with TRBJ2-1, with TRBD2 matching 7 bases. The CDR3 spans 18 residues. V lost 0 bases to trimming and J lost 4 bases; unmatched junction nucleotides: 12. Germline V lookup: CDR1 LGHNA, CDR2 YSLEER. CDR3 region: CASSQDGWGGGSYNEQFF. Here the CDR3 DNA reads TGCGCCAGCAGCCAAGATGGGTGGGGGGGAGGATCGTACAATGAGCAGTTCTTC.

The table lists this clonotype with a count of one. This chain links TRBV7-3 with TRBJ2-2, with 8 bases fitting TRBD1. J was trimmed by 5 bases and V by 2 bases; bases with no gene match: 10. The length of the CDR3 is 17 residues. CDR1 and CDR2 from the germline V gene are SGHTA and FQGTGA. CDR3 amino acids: CASSLLPWTGMTGELFF. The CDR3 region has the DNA TGTGCCAGCAGCTTATTACCCTGGACAGGGATGACCGGGGAGCTGTTTTTT.

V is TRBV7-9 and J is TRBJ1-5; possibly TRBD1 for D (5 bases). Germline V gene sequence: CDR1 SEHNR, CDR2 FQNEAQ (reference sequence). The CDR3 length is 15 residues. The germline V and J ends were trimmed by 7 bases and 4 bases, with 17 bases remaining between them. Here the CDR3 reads CASTTSSGGNQPQHF. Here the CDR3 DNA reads TGTGCCAGCACCACCTCGAGTGGGGGGAATCAGCCCCAGCATTTT.

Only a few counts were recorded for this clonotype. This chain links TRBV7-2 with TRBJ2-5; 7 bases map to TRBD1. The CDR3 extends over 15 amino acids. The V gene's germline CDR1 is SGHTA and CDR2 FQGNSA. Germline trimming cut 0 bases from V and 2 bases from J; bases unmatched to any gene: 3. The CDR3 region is CASSLAFRGQETQYF. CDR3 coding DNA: TGTGCCAGCAGCTTAGCATTCAGGGGGCAAGAGACCCAGTACTTC.

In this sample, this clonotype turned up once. The CDR3 region has the DNA TGTGCCAGCAGTCAAGGACTAGCAGCCCCCCAGTTCTTC. Amino acid sequence: CASSQGLAAPQFF. V and J are TRBV6-5 and TRBJ2-1, with 8 bases aligning to TRBD2. The V gene end was trimmed by 5 bases and the J gene end by 13 bases; junction bases not matched to a gene: 10. Germline CDR1 MNHEY, CDR2 SVGAGI. This CDR3 has 13 residues.

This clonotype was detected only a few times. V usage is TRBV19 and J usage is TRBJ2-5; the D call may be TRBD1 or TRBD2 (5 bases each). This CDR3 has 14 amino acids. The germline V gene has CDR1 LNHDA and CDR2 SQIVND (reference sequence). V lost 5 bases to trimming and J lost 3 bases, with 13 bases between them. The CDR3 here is CASSSGQGEETQYF. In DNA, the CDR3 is TGTGCCAGTAGTTCAGGGCAGGGAGAAGAGACCCAGTACTTC.

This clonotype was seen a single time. The CDR3 protein is CASSSGWDNNYGYTF. The CDR3 DNA is TGCGCCAGCAGCTCGGGGTGGGACAATAACTATGGCTACACCTTC. The V call is TRBV5-1, the J call TRBJ1-2, with D possibly matching TRBD1 (6 bases). Germline CDR1 reads SGHRS; CDR2 reads YFSETQ. This CDR3 spans 15 amino acids. Between the trimmed V and J ends, which lost 3 bases and 1 base, there was a span of 13 bases.

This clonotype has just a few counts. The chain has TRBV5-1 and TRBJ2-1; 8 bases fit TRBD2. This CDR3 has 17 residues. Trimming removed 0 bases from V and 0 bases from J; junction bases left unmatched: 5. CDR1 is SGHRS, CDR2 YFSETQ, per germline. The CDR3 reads CASSLASGRASYNEQFF. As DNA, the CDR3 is TGCGCCAGCAGCTTGGCGTCCGGGAGGGCCTCCTACAATGAGCAGTTCTTC.

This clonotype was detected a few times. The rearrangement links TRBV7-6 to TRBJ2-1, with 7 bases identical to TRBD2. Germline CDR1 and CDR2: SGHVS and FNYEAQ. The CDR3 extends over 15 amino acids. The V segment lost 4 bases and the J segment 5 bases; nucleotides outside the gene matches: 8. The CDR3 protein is CASSSYHRGDNEQFF. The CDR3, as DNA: TGTGCCAGCAGCTCATACCACCGGGGGGACAATGAGCAGTTCTTC.

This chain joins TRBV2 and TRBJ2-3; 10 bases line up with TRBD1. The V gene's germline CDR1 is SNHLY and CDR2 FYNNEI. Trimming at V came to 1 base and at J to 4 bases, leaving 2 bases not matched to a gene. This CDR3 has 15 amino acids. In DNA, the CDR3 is TGTGCCAGCAGTGAAGGGACAGGGGGGGCAGATACGCAGTATTTT. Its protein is CASSEGTGGADTQYF.

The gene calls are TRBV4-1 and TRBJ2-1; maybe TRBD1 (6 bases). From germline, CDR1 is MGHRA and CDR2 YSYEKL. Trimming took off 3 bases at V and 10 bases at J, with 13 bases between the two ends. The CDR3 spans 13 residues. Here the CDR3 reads CASSQEDSWEQFF. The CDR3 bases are TGCGCCAGCAGCCAGGAGGACAGCTGGGAGCAGTTCTTC.

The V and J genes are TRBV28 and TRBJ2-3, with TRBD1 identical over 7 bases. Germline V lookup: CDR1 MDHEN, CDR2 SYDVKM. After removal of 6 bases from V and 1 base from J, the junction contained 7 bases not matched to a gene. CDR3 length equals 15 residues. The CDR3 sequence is CASRQLTGGTDTQYF. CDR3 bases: TGTGCCAGCAGGCAACTTACAGGGGGCACAGATACGCAGTATTTT. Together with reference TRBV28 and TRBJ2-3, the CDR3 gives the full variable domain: DVKVTQSSRYLVKRTGEKVFLECVQDMDHENMFWYRQDPGLGLRLIYFSYDVKMKEKGDIPEGYSVSREKKERFSLILESASTNQTSMYLCASRQLTGGTDTQYFGPGTRLTVL.

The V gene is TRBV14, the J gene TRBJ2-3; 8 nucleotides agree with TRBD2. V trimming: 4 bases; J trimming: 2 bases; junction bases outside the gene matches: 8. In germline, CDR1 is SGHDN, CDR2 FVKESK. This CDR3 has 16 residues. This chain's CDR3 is CASSRLGRGDTDTQYF. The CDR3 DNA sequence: TGTGCCAGCAGCCGACTCGGGCGGGGGGACACAGATACGCAGTATTTT.

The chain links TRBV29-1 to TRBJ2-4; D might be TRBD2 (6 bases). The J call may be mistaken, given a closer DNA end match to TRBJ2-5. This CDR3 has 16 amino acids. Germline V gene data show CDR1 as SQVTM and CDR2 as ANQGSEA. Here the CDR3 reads CSVEETMTSRGETQYF. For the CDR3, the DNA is TGCAGCGTTGAAGAGACGATGACTAGTCGGGGTGAGACCCAGTACTTC.

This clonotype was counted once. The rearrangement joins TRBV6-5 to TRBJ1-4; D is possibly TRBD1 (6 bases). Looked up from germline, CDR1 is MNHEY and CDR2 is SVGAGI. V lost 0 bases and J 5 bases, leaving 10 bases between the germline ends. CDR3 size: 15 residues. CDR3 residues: CASSYSTGRNEKLFF. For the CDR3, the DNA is TGTGCCAGCAGTTACTCAACAGGGCGGAATGAAAAACTGTTTTTT.

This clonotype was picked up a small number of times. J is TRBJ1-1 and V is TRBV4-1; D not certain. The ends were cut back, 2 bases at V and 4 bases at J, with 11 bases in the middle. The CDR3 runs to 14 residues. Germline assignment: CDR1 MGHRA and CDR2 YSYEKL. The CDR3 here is CASSQRLVATEAFF. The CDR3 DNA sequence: TGCGCCAGCAGCCAACGGTTGGTCGCCACTGAAGCTTTCTTT.

The CDR3 sequence is CSARDSGAVRDTQYF. The CDR3 bases are TGCAGTGCTAGAGATAGCGGGGCCGTTCGAGATACGCAGTATTTT. The V call is TRBV20-1, the J call TRBJ2-3, with TRBD2 matching over 8 bases. Germline trimming cut 0 bases from V and 5 bases from J; bases unmatched to any gene: 7. This CDR3 has 15 residues. Germline V gives CDR1 DFQATT, CDR2 SNEGSKA (reference sequence).

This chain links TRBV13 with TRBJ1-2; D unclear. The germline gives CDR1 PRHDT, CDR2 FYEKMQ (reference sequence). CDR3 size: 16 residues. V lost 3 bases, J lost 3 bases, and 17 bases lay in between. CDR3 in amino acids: CASSLVPEWTYYGYTF. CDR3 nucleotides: TGTGCCAGCAGCTTGGTGCCCGAGTGGACGTACTATGGCTACACCTTC.

The CDR3 DNA sequence: TGTGCCAGCACGTTACGGTCCGCCGTGGCTAACTATGGCTACACCTTC. As protein: CASTLRSAVANYGYTF. The chain is built from TRBV6-5 and TRBJ1-2; D uncertain. V was cut by 7 bases and J by 0 bases, with 18 bases left in between. This CDR3 region has 16 residues. Germline CDR1 and CDR2: MNHEY and SVGAGI.

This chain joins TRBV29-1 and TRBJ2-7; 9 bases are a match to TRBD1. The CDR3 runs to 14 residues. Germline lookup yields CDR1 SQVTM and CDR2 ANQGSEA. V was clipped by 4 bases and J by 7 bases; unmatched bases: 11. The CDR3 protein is CSVAPGQGAGEQYF. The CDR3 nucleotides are TGCAGCGTTGCCCCGGGACAGGGCGCGGGGGAGCAGTACTTC.

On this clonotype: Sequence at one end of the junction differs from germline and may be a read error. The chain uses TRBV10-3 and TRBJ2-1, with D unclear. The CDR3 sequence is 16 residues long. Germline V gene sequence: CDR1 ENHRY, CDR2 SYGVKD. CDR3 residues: CAISEVWRGSYDEQFF. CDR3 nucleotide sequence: TGTGCCATCAGTGAGGTGTGGCGAGGCTCCTACGATGAGCAGTTCTTC.